This T cell receptor beta chain stems from a study of blood T cells in healthy people across ages. This clonotype was detected ten times or more. Together with a sample-barcoded 5' primer, a J-beta primer mix was included in a second PCR lasting roughly 7 to 11 cycles. TCRdb called the 5' RACE reads again in MiXCR, with one record for every CDR3 protein. The sample has some 880,000 distinct CDR3 sequences, about 36% seen once. Germline CDR1 is SGHTA and CDR2 is FQGTGA. The V gene lost 5 bases and the J gene lost 1 base, with 11 bases spanning the gap. The CDR3 has 14 residues. This sequence originates from a man younger than 35 in good health. Sequencing used blood. The V call is TRBV7-3, the J call TRBJ1-1, with a possible D match to TRBD1 (5 bases). The CDR3 region is CASSQGVGNTEAFF. CDR3 sequence (DNA): TGTGCCAGCAGCCAGGGAGTGGGGAACACTGAAGCTTTCTTT.